The TCR beta chain under discussion was sequenced for a study of blood T cell repertoires in COVID-19. Study as a whole: Researchers got acute and convalescent COVID-19 samples from the United States, Italy and Spain.

Germline-derived CDR1 and CDR2 are KGHSH and LQKENI. The trim removed 5 bases at V and 9 bases at J, leaving 6 bases unmatched. The CDR3 is made up of 12 amino acids. Per the original data handling: Reference gene primer amplification yielded estimated nucleated cell counts. Method: immunoSEQ multiplex PCR; TCRdb's copy keeps in-frame clones and lacks some. V, J and clone size are those of that table, while D and trimming were read from the DNA. This table holds about 98,000 clones, over 70% found once. The sample consisted of peripheral blood. The origin of this receptor is an elderly woman with acute or convalescent COVID-19. V is TRBV18 and J is TRBJ1-1; 7 bases agree with TRBD1. The CDR3 DNA follows: TGTGCCAGCTCAACAGACAGGGATCAAGCTTTCTTT. This sequence encodes CASSTDRDQAFF. Supplemented by reference TRBV18 and TRBJ1-1, the full variable domain reads NAGVMQNPRHLVRRRGQEARLRCSPMKGHSHVYWYRQLPEEGLKFMVYLQKENIIDESGMPKERFSAEFPKEGPSILRIQQVVRGDSAAYFCASSTDRDQAFFGQGTRLTVV.